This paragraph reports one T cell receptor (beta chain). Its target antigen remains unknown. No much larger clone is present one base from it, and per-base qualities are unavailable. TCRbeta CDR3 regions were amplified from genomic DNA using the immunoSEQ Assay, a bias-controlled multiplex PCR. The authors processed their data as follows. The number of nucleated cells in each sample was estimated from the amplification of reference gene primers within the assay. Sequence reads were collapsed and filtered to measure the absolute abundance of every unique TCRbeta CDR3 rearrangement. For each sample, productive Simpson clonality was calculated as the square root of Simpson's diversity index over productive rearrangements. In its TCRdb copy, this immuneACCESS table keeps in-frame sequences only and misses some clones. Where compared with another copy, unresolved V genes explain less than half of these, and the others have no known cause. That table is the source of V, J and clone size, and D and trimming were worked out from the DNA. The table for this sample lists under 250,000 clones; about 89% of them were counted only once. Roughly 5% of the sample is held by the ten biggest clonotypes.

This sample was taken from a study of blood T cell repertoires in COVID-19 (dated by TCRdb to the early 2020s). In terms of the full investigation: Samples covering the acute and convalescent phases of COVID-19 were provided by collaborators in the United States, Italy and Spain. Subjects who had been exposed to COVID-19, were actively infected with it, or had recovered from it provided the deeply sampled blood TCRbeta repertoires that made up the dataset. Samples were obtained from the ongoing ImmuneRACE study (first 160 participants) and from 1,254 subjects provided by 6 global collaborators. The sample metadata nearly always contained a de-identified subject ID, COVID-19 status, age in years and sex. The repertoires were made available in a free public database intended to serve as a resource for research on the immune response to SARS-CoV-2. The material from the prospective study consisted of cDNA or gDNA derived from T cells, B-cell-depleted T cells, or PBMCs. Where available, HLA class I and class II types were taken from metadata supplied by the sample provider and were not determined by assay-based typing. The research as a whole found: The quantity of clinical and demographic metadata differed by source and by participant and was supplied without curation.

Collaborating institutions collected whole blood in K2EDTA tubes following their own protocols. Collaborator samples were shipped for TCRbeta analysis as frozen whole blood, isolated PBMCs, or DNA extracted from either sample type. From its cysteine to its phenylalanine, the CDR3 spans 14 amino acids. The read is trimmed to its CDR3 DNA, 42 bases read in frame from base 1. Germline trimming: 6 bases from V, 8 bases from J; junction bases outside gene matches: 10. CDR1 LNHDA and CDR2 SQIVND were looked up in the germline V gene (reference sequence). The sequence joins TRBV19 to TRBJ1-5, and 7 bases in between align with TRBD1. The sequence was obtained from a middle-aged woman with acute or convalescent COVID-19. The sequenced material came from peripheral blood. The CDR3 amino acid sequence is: CASSGDRDDEPQHF. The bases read TGTGCCAGTAGCGGCGACAGGGACGACGAGCCCCAGCATTTT.